The 6 T cell receptor beta chains below all came from one sample that was sequenced in a study of blood T cells in healthy people across ages. Combining a sample-barcoded 5' primer with a J-beta primer mix, a second PCR ran for about 7 to 12 cycles. TCRdb recomputed calls from the 5' RACE reads with MiXCR, one row per CDR3 protein. Seen here are approximately 1,000,000 distinct CDR3 sequences, around two fifths observed once, and the top ten hold about an eighth. The sample comprised blood. The receptors come from a man younger than 35 in good health.

This rearrangement joins TRBV10-3 to TRBJ2-3, with a possible D match to TRBD1 (6 bases). This CDR3 has 14 amino acids. The V end was cut by 5 bases, the J end by 4 bases, with 13 bases between. Germline assignment: CDR1 ENHRY and CDR2 SYGVKD. CDR3 residues: CAISRDKASDTQYF. CDR3 bases: TGTGCCATCAGTAGGGACAAGGCATCAGATACGCAGTATTTT.

The genes are TRBV29-1 and TRBJ2-3, with 9 nucleotides matching TRBD2. Looked up from germline, CDR1 is SQVTM and CDR2 is ANQGSEA. The CDR3 has 13 residues. V shed 4 bases and J 5 bases; nucleotides not matched to a gene: 4. Here the CDR3 DNA reads TGCAGCGTTGCAGCGGGGGGCAAAGATACGCAGTATTTT. The encoded protein is CSVAAGGKDTQYF.

In the case of this clonotype: The CDR3 does not close with the conserved phenylalanine or tryptophan, likely indicating a read error. The chain couples TRBV12-3 or TRBV12-4 to TRBJ2-3, with D unresolved. The CDR3 loop spans 12 amino acids. V shed 6 bases and J shed 5 bases, with 9 bases lying between them. The chain's CDR3 is CASRLPGDTQYS. The CDR3 coding sequence is TGTGCCAGCAGACTACCGGGAGATACGCAGTATTCT.

The J gene is TRBJ1-2, the V gene TRBV20-1; maybe TRBD1 (5 bases). Trimming cost V 3 bases and J 2 bases, with 19 bases left between them. There are 16 residues in the CDR3. Germline lookup yields CDR1 DFQATT and CDR2 SNEGSKA (reference sequence). DNA for the CDR3: TGCAGTGCTAGCTCAGGGACTCCACGAGGCAACTATGGCTACACCTTC. Translated: CSASSGTPRGNYGYTF.

This clonotype was counted only a few times. This chain links TRBV29-1 with TRBJ1-3; D gene unclear. V shed 6 bases and J shed 4 bases, with 16 bases lying between them. Germline assignment: CDR1 SQVTM and CDR2 ANQGSEA. CDR3 size: 14 residues. The CDR3 sequence is CSVAPMTRGNTIYF. The DNA of the CDR3 is TGCAGCGTCGCCCCCATGACACGAGGAAACACCATATATTTT.

This clonotype was counted between two and nine times. The V and J genes are TRBV7-2 and TRBJ1-5; D is uncertain. Trimming stripped 5 bases from V and 1 base from J, with 21 bases between. The CDR3 has 18 residues. CDR1 SGHTA and CDR2 FQGNSA come from the germline V gene. The CDR3 bases are TGTGCCAGCAGCCCTCGGGCCTACAGCGCGAGAAGCAATCAGCCCCAGCATTTT. Protein: CASSPRAYSARSNQPQHF.